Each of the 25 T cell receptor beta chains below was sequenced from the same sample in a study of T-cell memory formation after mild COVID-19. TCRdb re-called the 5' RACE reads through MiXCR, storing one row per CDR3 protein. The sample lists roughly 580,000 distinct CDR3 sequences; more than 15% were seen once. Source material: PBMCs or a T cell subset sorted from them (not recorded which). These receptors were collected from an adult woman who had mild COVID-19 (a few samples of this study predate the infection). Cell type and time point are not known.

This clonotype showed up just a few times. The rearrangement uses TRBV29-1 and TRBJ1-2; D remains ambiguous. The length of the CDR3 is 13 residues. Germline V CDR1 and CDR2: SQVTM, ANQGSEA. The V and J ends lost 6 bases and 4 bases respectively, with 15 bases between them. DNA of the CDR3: TGCAGCGTGCGGCGGGAGGCGGGCTATGGCTACACCTTC. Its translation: CSVRREAGYGYTF.

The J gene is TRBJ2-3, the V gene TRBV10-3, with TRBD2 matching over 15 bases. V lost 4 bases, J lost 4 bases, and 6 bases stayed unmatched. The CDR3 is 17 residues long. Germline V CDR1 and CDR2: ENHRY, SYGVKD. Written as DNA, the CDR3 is TGTGCCATCAGTGTCGGACTAGCGGGAGGGCCCTCAGATACGCAGTATTTT. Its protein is CAISVGLAGGPSDTQYF.

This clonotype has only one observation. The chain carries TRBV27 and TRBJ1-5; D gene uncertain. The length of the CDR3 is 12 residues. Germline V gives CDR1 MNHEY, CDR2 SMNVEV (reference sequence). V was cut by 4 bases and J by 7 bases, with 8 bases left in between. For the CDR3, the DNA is TGTGCCAGCAGTTGGGCGGAACAGCCCCAGCATTTT. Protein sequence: CASSWAEQPQHF.

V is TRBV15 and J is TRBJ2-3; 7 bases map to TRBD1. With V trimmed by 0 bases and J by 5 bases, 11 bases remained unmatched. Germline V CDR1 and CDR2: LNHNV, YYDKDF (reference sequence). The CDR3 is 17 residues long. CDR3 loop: CATSREKGAGGIDTQYF. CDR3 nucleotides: TGTGCCACCAGCAGAGAAAAAGGGGCAGGGGGAATAGATACGCAGTATTTT.

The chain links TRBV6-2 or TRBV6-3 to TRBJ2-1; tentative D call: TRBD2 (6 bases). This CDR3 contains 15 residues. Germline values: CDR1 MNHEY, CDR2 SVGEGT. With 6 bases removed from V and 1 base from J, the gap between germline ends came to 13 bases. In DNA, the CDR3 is TGTGCCAGCAGGGATCGGGGGTGGTCCTACAATGAGCAGTTCTTC. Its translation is CASRDRGWSYNEQFF.

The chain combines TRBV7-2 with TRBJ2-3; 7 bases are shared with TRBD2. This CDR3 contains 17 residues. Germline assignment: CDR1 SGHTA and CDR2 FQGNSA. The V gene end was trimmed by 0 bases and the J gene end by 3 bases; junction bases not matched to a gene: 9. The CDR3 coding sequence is TGTGCCAGCAGCTTAGCCGCCCTAGCGGCACGGACAGATACGCAGTATTTT. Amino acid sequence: CASSLAALAARTDTQYF.

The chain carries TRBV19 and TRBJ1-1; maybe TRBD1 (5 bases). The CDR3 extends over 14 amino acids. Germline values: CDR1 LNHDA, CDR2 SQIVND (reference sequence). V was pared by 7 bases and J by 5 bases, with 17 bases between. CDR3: CASTHPGGSTEAFF. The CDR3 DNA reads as TGTGCCAGTACCCACCCGGGGGGAAGTACTGAAGCTTTCTTT.

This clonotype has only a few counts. In DNA, the CDR3 is TGCAGTGTCCCCCCCGTAGGGGGTCTTGAAAAACTGTTTTTT. Protein sequence: CSVPPVGGLEKLFF. This chain uses TRBV20-1 with TRBJ1-4; D is possibly TRBD1 (6 bases). The CDR3 consists of 14 residues. CDR1 and CDR2 from the germline V gene are DFQATT and SNEGSKA (reference sequence). V was shortened by 7 bases and J by 7 bases, with 19 bases between the two germline ends.

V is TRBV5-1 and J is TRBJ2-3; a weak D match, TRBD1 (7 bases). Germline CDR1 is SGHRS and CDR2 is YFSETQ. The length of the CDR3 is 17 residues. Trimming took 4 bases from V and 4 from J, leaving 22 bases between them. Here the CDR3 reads CASSPLRGGGRSDTQYF. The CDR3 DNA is TGCGCCAGCAGCCCCCTTCGAGGAGGGGGCAGGTCAGATACGCAGTATTTT.

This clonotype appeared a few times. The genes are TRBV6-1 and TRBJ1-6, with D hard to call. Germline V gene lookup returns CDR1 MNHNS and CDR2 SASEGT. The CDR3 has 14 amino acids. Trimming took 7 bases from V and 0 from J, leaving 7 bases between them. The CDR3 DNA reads TGTGCCAGCACGGGGAGCTCCTATAATTCACCCCTCCACTTT. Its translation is CASTGSSYNSPLHF.

CDR3 sequence (DNA): TGCGCCAGCAGCCAAGAGTCAACGGAAAACTATGGCTACACCTTC. Translating gives CASSQESTENYGYTF. The gene calls are TRBV4-1 and TRBJ1-2; D gene uncertain. This CDR3 contains 15 residues. CDR1 MGHRA and CDR2 YSYEKL come from the germline V gene. The V end was cut by 0 bases, the J end by 2 bases, with 10 bases between.

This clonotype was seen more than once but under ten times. CDR3 DNA: TGTGCCAGCAGCAGTGGACAGGGGGTAGTAGGCTACACCTTC. This codes for CASSSGQGVVGYTF. This chain joins TRBV5-4 and TRBJ1-2; 10 bases match TRBD1. V gave up 4 bases and J gave up 8 bases; unmatched junction bases: 8. This CDR3 contains 14 residues. From germline, CDR1 is SGHNT and CDR2 YYREEE (reference sequence).

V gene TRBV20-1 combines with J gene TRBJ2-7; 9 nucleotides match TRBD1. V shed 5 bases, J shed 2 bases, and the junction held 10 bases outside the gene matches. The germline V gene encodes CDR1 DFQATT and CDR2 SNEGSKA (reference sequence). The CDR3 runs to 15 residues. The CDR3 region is CSALPGRQGAYEQYF. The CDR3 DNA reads TGCAGTGCTTTACCCGGCAGACAGGGGGCCTACGAGCAGTACTTC.

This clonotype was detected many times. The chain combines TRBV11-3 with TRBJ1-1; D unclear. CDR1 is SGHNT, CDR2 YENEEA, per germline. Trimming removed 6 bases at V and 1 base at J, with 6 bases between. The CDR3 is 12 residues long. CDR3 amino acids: CASSPPNTEAFF. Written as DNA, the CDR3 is TGTGCCAGCAGTCCCCCGAACACTGAAGCTTTCTTT.

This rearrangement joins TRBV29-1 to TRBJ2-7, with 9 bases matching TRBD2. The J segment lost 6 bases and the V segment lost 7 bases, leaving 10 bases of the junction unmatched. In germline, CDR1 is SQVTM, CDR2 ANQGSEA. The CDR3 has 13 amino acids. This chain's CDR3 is CSARGGLASEQYF. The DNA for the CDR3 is TGCAGCGCAAGGGGGGGACTAGCTTCCGAGCAGTACTTC.

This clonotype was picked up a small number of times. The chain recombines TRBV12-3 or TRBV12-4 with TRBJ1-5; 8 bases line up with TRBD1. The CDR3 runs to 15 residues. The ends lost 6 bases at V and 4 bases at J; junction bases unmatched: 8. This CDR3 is CASSLDREENQPQHF. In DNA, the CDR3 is TGTGCCAGCAGCTTGGACAGGGAAGAAAATCAGCCCCAGCATTTT.

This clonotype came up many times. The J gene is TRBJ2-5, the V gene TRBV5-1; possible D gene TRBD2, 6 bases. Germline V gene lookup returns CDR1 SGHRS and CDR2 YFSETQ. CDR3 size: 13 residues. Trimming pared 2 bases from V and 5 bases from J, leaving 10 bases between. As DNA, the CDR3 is TGCGCCAGCAGCTTCGGGGGAGCGGAGACCCAGTACTTC. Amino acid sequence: CASSFGGAETQYF.

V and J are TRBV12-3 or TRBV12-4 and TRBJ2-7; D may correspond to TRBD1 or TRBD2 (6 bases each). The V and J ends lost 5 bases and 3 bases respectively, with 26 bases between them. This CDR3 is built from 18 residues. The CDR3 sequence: CASSPFPRWVGGNYEQYF. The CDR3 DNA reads TGTGCCAGCAGTCCATTCCCCCGGTGGGTAGGGGGGAACTACGAGCAGTACTTC.

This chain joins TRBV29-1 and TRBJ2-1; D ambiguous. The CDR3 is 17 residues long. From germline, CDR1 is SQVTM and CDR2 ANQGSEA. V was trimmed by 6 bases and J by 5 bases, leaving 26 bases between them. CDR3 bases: TGCAGCGTACTCCCAACCTTTGCGAGCGCTCTCAACAATGAGCAGTTCTTC. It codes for CSVLPTFASALNNEQFF.

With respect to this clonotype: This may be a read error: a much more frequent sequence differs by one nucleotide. CDR3 coding DNA: TGTGCCAGCAGTTCCCGCGGGGGGGCCAAGAACAATAAGCAGTTCTTC. It specifies CASSSRGGAKNNKQFF. The J gene is TRBJ2-1, the V gene TRBV12-3 or TRBV12-4, with 9 bases that match TRBD2. The CDR3 extends over 16 amino acids.

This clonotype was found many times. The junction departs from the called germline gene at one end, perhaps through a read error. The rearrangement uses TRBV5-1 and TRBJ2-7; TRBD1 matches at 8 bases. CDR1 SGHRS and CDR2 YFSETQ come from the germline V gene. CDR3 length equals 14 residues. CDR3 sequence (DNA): TGTGCCAGCAGTTCCGGGACAGGCACCTACGAGCAGTACTTC. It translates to CASSSGTGTYEQYF. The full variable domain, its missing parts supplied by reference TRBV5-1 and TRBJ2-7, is KAGVTQTPRYLIKTRGQQVTLSCSPISGHRSVSWYQQTPGQGLQFLFEYFSETQRNKGNFPGRFSGRQFSNSRSEMNVSTLELGDSALYLCASSSGTGTYEQYFGPGTRLTVT.

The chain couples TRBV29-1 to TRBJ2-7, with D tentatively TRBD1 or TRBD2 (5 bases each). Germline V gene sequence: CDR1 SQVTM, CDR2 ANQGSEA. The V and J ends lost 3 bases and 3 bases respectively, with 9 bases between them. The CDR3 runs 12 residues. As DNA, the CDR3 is TGCAGCGTTGAGAGGGGACGCTACGAGCAGTACTTC. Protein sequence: CSVERGRYEQYF.

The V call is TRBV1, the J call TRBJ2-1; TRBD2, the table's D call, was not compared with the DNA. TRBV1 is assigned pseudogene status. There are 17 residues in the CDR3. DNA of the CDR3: TGCACCAGCAGCCAGGGCCGACTAGCGGGGTTCTACAATGAGCAGTTCTTC. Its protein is CTSSQGRLAGFYNEQFF.

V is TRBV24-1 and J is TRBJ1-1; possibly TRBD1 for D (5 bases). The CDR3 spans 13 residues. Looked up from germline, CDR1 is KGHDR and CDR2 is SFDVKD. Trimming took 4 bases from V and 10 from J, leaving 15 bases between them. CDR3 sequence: CATSDARMRGAFF. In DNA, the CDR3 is TGTGCCACCAGTGACGCCCGGATGAGGGGAGCTTTCTTT.

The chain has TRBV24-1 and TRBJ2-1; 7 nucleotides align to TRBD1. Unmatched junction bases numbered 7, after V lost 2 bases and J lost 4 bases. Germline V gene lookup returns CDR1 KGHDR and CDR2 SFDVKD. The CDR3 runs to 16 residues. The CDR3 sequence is CATSDSTGKKYNEQFF. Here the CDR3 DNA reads TGTGCCACCAGTGATTCGACAGGGAAAAAATACAATGAGCAGTTCTTC.